This T cell receptor (beta chain) was documented in a study of molecular identifiers for immune sequencing clone quantification. Findings and caveats of the study: Jurkat TCR RNA from one cell was spiked into one million naive cells, and it was reportedly detectable there.

TCRdb redid the calling of the PCR reads with MiXCR, one entry per CDR3 protein. The table shows roughly 71,000 distinct CDR3 sequences, with around 20% occurring only once. Remarks on this clonotype: Its antigen is unidentified.

Trimming left V 7 bases short and J 3 bases short, with 19 bases between. This CDR3 contains 15 residues. The V gene's germline CDR1 is MNHEY and CDR2 SMNVEV (reference sequence). The chain joins TRBV27 to TRBJ2-7; TRBD1 is a possible D gene (6 bases). The sample taken for sequencing was naive CD8+ T cells from blood, with Jurkat cell RNA spiked in. Subset noted: FACS-sorted CD8+CD4-CCR7+CD45RA+ naive T cells. The sequence was collected from a human donor in good health. Some libraries in this study had Jurkat cell RNA spiked in. The DNA of the CDR3 is TGTGCCAGCACCTTAACAGGGACCGACGTCTACGAGCAGTACTTC. As protein: CASTLTGTDVYEQYF.